One and the same sample provided the 12 T cell receptor beta chains below, sequenced in a study of shared clonotypes between healthy human individuals. Generated by immunoSEQ multiplex PCR, the TCRdb table keeps only in-frame clones and is missing some. This repertoire shows roughly 2 million clones, 85% to 95% found once; its top ten account for under 0.15%. The source material was naive CD4+ T cells sorted from blood. Specified subset: CD45RA+ positively selected. Every receptor here comes from a man aged 18 to 30 in good health.

The rearrangement links TRBV7-8 to TRBJ2-7, with TRBD1 matching over 9 bases. From germline, CDR1 is SGHVS and CDR2 FQNEAQ. The J segment lost 5 bases and the V segment lost 3 bases, leaving 8 bases of the junction unmatched. The CDR3 is 15 residues long. The CDR3 loop is CASSFYRQGVHEQYF. The CDR3 nucleotides read TGTGCCAGCAGCTTTTATAGACAGGGGGTACACGAGCAGTACTTC.

A note on this clone: This same CDR3 is encoded by further DNA sequences in the sample. The chain uses TRBV6-5 and TRBJ2-2; TRBD2 is a possible D gene (6 bases). The length of the CDR3 is 13 residues. Trimming took off 7 bases at V and 4 bases at J, with 10 bases between the two ends. Germline loops: CDR1 MNHEY, CDR2 SVGAGI. The CDR3 protein is CASKRGGTGELFF. CDR3 coding DNA: TGTGCCAGCAAAAGGGGAGGCACCGGGGAGCTGTTTTTT.

CDR3: CASRGQAGANEKLFF. In DNA form, the CDR3 reads TGTGCCAGCCGAGGACAGGCTGGTGCTAATGAAAAACTGTTTTTT. The chain links TRBV19 to TRBJ1-4; 7 bases align to TRBD1. V lost 9 bases, J lost 3 bases, and 10 bases stayed unmatched. Per the germline V gene, CDR1 is LNHDA and CDR2 is SQIVND (reference sequence). The CDR3 runs to 15 residues.

The chain recombines TRBV5-1 with TRBJ2-7, with D uncertain. The CDR3 has 12 residues. Germline-derived CDR1 and CDR2 are SGHRS and YFSETQ. Trimming left V 4 bases short and J 6 bases short, with 11 bases between. The CDR3 DNA reads TGCGCCAGCAGCCCTAACAGTCCCGAGCAGTACTTC. It specifies CASSPNSPEQYF.

The rearrangement joins TRBV29-1 to TRBJ2-1; D remains unclear. The CDR3 loop spans 12 amino acids. The V end lost 1 base, the J end lost 6 bases, and 7 bases lay between the germline ends. Germline V gives CDR1 SQVTM, CDR2 ANQGSEA. The CDR3 DNA reads TGCAGCGTTGAAGGCGACGGCAATGAGCAGTTCTTC. Its translation: CSVEGDGNEQFF.

The chain links TRBV6-6 to TRBJ1-6; no clear D gene. The CDR3 extends over 16 amino acids. With 0 bases removed from V and 9 bases from J, the gap between germline ends came to 15 bases. Germline CDR1 is MNHNY and CDR2 is SVGAGI (reference sequence). CDR3 region: CASSYSIAEGRSPLHF. The CDR3 nucleotides read TGTGCCAGCAGTTACTCGATTGCCGAGGGTCGTTCACCCCTCCACTTT.

The table lists this clone with a count of one. The chain joins TRBV6-1 to TRBJ2-1; D unresolved. Germline CDR1 MNHNS, CDR2 SASEGT. Trimming pared 10 bases from V and 0 bases from J, leaving 4 bases between. The CDR3 consists of 11 residues. CDR3 nucleotides: TGTGCCATCAACTCCTACAATGAGCAGTTCTTC. Its translation: CAINSYNEQFF.

The J gene is TRBJ2-2, the V gene TRBV28; 9 bases map to TRBD2. This CDR3 is built from 18 residues. Germline CDR1 and CDR2: MDHEN and SYDVKM. V gave up 5 bases and J gave up 0 bases; unmatched junction bases: 10. DNA of the CDR3: TGTGCCAGCAGTCCCCCTAGGAGCGGGGGGACGAACACCGGGGAGCTGTTTTTT. Encoded protein: CASSPPRSGGTNTGELFF.

This chain joins TRBV7-8 and TRBJ2-7; 7 positions agree with TRBD1. This CDR3 is built from 13 residues. After removal of 5 bases from V and 2 bases from J, the junction contained 3 bases not matched to a gene. The germline CDR1 and CDR2 sequences are SGHVS and FQNEAQ. CDR3 sequence reads: CASSRQGAYEQYF. The DNA for the CDR3 is TGTGCCAGCAGCCGACAGGGTGCCTACGAGCAGTACTTC.

The chain links TRBV6-5 to TRBJ2-7; the D is unclear. The V gene's germline CDR1 is MNHEY and CDR2 SVGAGI. V lost 5 bases and J 6 bases, leaving 14 bases between the germline ends. CDR3 length: 13 amino acids. In DNA form, the CDR3 reads TGTGCCAGCAGTCGAACCCCTCATACCGAGCAGTACTTC. Protein sequence: CASSRTPHTEQYF.

The chain links TRBV6-5 to TRBJ2-7, with a possible D match to TRBD2 (6 bases). Between the trimmed V and J ends, which lost 6 bases and 2 bases, there was a span of 14 bases. The CDR3 sequence is 14 residues long. Germline V CDR1 and CDR2: MNHEY, SVGAGI. CDR3 loop: CASSPTSPTYEQYF. The CDR3 DNA is TGTGCCAGCAGCCCCACTAGCCCCACCTACGAGCAGTACTTC.

V and J are TRBV5-4 and TRBJ1-1; D ambiguous. With 3 bases removed from V and 2 bases from J, the gap between germline ends came to 14 bases. In germline, CDR1 is SGHNT, CDR2 YYREEE (reference sequence). The CDR3 loop spans 15 amino acids. The DNA for the CDR3 is TGTGCCAGCAGCTCTGACCTGACGGTTAACACTGAAGCTTTCTTT. Translated: CASSSDLTVNTEAFF. Full variable domain (outside the CDR3, taken from reference TRBV5-4 and TRBJ1-1): ETGVTQSPTHLIKTRGQQVTLRCSSQSGHNTVSWYQQALGQGPQFIFQYYREEENGRGNFPPRFSGLQFPNYSSELNVNALELDDSALYLCASSSDLTVNTEAFFGQGTRLTVV.